The clone carrying this TCR beta chain was observed at least ten times. Its cognate antigen is unknown. These data originate in a study of early T cells in non-severe SARS-CoV-2 infection. Looking at the study overall: Sequencing used unsorted whole-blood bulk RNA, so chains lack pairing. Whole-study results and caveats: Sequences matched to VDJdb favored anti-spike CD8 responses, while private and CD4 specificities were missed.

The V gene's germline CDR1 is SGHTA and CDR2 FQGNSA. This CDR3 comprises 15 residues. Unmatched junction bases numbered 7, after V lost 2 bases and J lost 6 bases. Attachment of unique molecular identifiers was made to individual cDNA molecules. A single record per CDR3 protein comes from TCRdb applying MiXCR to the 5' RACE reads. The top ten clones hold less than 10% of a sample with over 30,000 distinct CDR3 sequences, 5% to 6.5% of them seen once. The TCR was taken from an adult who was a healthcare worker with PCR-confirmed SARS-CoV-2 infection or an uninfected control (not recorded which). The chain uses TRBV7-2 and TRBJ2-3; 8 bases fit TRBD2. Sequenced: whole blood. CDR3 in DNA: TGTGCCAGCAGCTTAATCGGGGGGGGCCGGGATACGCAGTATTTT. Encoded protein: CASSLIGGGRDTQYF.